These 5 T cell receptor beta chains share one sample of origin, sequenced in a study of blood T cell repertoires in COVID-19. Profiling relied on immunoSEQ multiplex PCR, and the TCRdb table lists in-frame clones only, not all of them. The sample records a few hundred thousand clones, roughly 86% being singletons. Material: PBMCs or T cells enriched from blood (not recorded which). The origin of the receptors is a woman in her 30s who had recovered from COVID-19.

The chain combines TRBV2 with TRBJ2-2; 7 nucleotides agree with TRBD1. Trimming at V came to 2 bases and at J to 6 bases, leaving 3 bases not matched to a gene. This CDR3 is built from 14 residues. CDR1 is SNHLY, CDR2 FYNNEI, per germline. CDR3 amino acids: CASSERGPPGELFF. The DNA for the CDR3 is TGTGCCAGCAGTGAAAGGGGGCCCCCCGGGGAGCTGTTTTTT.

V and J are TRBV10-2 and TRBJ2-2, with 9 bases identical to TRBD1. V lost 6 bases and J lost 1; bases outside the gene matches: 0. The germline V gene encodes CDR1 WSHSY and CDR2 SAAADI. The CDR3 spans 14 residues. The CDR3, as DNA: TGCGCCAGCAGGGACAGGGGGAACACCGGGGAGCTGTTTTTT. Its translation: CASRDRGNTGELFF.

This chain joins TRBV9 and TRBJ1-3; D is possibly TRBD1 (5 bases). V lost 1 base and J 4 bases, leaving 18 bases between the germline ends. The germline V gene has CDR1 SGDLS and CDR2 YYNGEE. This CDR3 is 17 amino acids long. This chain's CDR3 is CASSVREGLGGGNTIYF. Here the CDR3 DNA reads TGTGCCAGCAGCGTACGTGAAGGTCTCGGGGGAGGAAACACCATATATTTT.

The rearrangement joins TRBV30 to TRBJ2-5; the D gene is possibly TRBD2 (5 bases). The CDR3 sequence is 14 residues long. Germline V gene data show CDR1 as GTSNPN and CDR2 as SVGIG (reference sequence). V lost 4 bases to trimming and J lost 0 bases, with 12 bases between them. CDR3 DNA: TGTGCCTGGAATCCAGGACTGTACCAAGAGACCCAGTACTTC. Translating it yields CAWNPGLYQETQYF.

This chain joins TRBV5-1 and TRBJ2-7, with 9 bases aligning to TRBD1. Per the germline V gene, CDR1 is SGHRS and CDR2 is YFSETQ. Unmatched junction bases numbered 13, after V lost 5 bases and J lost 7 bases. CDR3 length equals 15 residues. CDR3 in DNA: TGCGCCAGCAGACCTACTTCACAGGGGGCAGGAGAGCAGTACTTC. Translation gives CASRPTSQGAGEQYF. The whole variable domain, filled in from reference TRBV5-1 and TRBJ2-7, reads KAGVTQTPRYLIKTRGQQVTLSCSPISGHRSVSWYQQTPGQGLQFLFEYFSETQRNKGNFPGRFSGRQFSNSRSEMNVSTLELGDSALYLCASRPTSQGAGEQYFGPGTRLTVT.